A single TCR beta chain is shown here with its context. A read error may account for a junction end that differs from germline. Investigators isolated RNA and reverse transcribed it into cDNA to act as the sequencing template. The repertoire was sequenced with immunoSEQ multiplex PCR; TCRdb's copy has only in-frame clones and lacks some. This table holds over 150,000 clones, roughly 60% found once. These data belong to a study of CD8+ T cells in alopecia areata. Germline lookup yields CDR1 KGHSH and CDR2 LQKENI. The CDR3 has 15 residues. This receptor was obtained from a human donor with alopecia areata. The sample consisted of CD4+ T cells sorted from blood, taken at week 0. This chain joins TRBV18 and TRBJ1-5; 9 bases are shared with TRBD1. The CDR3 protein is CASSRGTGGKQPQHF. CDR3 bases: TGTGCCAGCTCACGGGGAACAGGGGGCAAGCAGCCCCAGCATTTT. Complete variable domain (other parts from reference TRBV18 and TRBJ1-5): NAGVMQNPRHLVRRRGQEARLRCSPMKGHSHVYWYRQLPEEGLKFMVYLQKENIIDESGMPKERFSAEFPKEGPSILRIQQVVRGDSAAYFCASSRGTGGKQPQHFGDGTRLSIL.